Listed below are T cell receptor beta chains from one sample, sequenced in a study of molecular identifiers for immune sequencing clone quantification. TCRdb itself ran the PCR reads through MiXCR, one entry per CDR3 protein. The table lists 600,000 to 650,000 distinct CDR3 sequences, about 20% of them singletons. Source material: naive CD8+ T cells from blood, with Jurkat cell RNA spiked in. The receptors stem from a human donor in good health. Some libraries in this study had Jurkat cell RNA spiked in. CDR3s include the opening cysteine and the closing phenylalanine or tryptophan. The order of the fields is clone size, D gene, J gene, V gene, CDR3 protein, CDR3 DNA. D genes are given only for firm matches. Size tells how often a clone was seen (once, few, many) or the class of an expanded clone, and some rows leave it out.

clone size: many
D gene: .
J gene: TRBJ2-2
V gene: TRBV6-5
CDR3 protein: CASSYSKSGELFF
CDR3 DNA: TGTGCCAGCAGTTACTCGAAGAGCGGGGAGCTGTTTTTT

clone size: many
D gene: .
J gene: TRBJ1-5
V gene: TRBV19
CDR3 protein: CASSVRTDISNQPQHF
CDR3 DNA: TGTGCCAGTAGTGTTAGGACAGACATTAGCAATCAGCCCCAGCATTTT

clone size: many
D gene: .
J gene: TRBJ2-3
V gene: TRBV7-3
CDR3 protein: CASSSADADTQYF
CDR3 DNA: TGTGCCAGCAGCTCAGCGGATGCAGATACGCAGTATTTT

clone size: many
D gene: TRBD2
J gene: TRBJ2-3
V gene: TRBV10-3
CDR3 protein: CAISGGLAPDTQYF
CDR3 DNA: TGTGCCATCAGTGGAGGACTAGCCCCAGATACGCAGTATTTT

clone size: many
D gene: .
J gene: TRBJ1-2
V gene: TRBV14
CDR3 protein: CASSLERSNYGYTF
CDR3 DNA: TGTGCCAGCAGCTTGGAAAGGTCTAACTATGGCTACACCTTC

clone size: many
D gene: .
J gene: TRBJ2-1
V gene: TRBV9
CDR3 protein: CASSVEDNEQFF
CDR3 DNA: TGTGCCAGCAGCGTAGAGGACAATGAGCAGTTCTTC

clone size: .
D gene: TRBD1
J gene: TRBJ2-3
V gene: TRBV28
CDR3 protein: CASSFRGLRADTQYF
CDR3 DNA: TGTGCCAGCAGTTTTAGGGGGCTGCGGGCAGATACGCAGTATTTT

clone size: many
D gene: .
J gene: TRBJ1-5
V gene: TRBV11-2
CDR3 protein: CASSLDINQPQHF
CDR3 DNA: TGTGCCAGCAGCTTAGACATCAATCAGCCCCAGCATTTT

clone size: many
D gene: TRBD2
J gene: TRBJ2-3
V gene: TRBV4-1
CDR3 protein: CASSNRLAGGTDTQYF
CDR3 DNA: TGCGCCAGCAGCAACAGACTAGCGGGGGGCACAGATACGCAGTATTTT

clone size: .
D gene: .
J gene: TRBJ1-5
V gene: TRBV12-3/TRBV12-4
CDR3 protein: CASSLSGGHQPQHF
CDR3 DNA: TGTGCCAGCAGTCTATCGGGGGGGCACCAGCCCCAGCATTTT

clone size: many
D gene: .
J gene: TRBJ1-1
V gene: TRBV5-5
CDR3 protein: CASRLTTSTEAFF
CDR3 DNA: TGTGCCAGCAGATTAACGACAAGCACTGAAGCTTTCTTT

clone size: many
D gene: .
J gene: TRBJ2-7
V gene: TRBV6-2/TRBV6-3
CDR3 protein: CASSYSVVSSSYEQYF
CDR3 DNA: TGTGCCAGCAGTTACTCGGTCGTCAGTAGCTCCTACGAGCAGTACTTC

clone size: many
D gene: .
J gene: TRBJ2-5
V gene: TRBV15
CDR3 protein: CATSSPDGQETQYF
CDR3 DNA: TGTGCCACCAGCAGTCCGGACGGGCAAGAGACCCAGTACTTC

clone size: .
D gene: .
J gene: TRBJ2-7
V gene: TRBV20-1
CDR3 protein: CSAAPGQGYEQYF
CDR3 DNA: TGCAGTGCTGCCCCGGGGCAAGGCTACGAGCAGTACTTC

clone size: many
D gene: TRBD2
J gene: TRBJ2-3
V gene: TRBV12-5
CDR3 protein: CASGNSGSGFDTQYF
CDR3 DNA: TGTGCTAGTGGTAATAGCGGGAGCGGGTTCGACACGCAGTATTTT

clone size: many
D gene: .
J gene: TRBJ2-5
V gene: TRBV27
CDR3 protein: CASSLLGKQETQYF
CDR3 DNA: TGTGCCAGCAGTTTACTCGGCAAACAAGAGACCCAGTACTTC

clone size: .
D gene: .
J gene: TRBJ1-1
V gene: TRBV12-3/TRBV12-4
CDR3 protein: CASSFRLQGPMNTEAFF
CDR3 DNA: TGTGCCAGCAGTTTTCGTCTACAGGGACCCATGAACACTGAAGCTTTCTTT

clone size: many
D gene: .
J gene: TRBJ2-3
V gene: TRBV7-3
CDR3 protein: CASSLYGFTDTQYF
CDR3 DNA: TGTGCCAGCAGCTTATATGGCTTCACAGATACGCAGTATTTT

clone size: few
D gene: TRBD1
J gene: TRBJ1-1
V gene: TRBV19
CDR3 protein: CASRIEPGQGKTEAFF
CDR3 DNA: TGTGCCAGTAGGATAGAACCGGGACAGGGAAAGACTGAAGCTTTCTTT

clone size: many
D gene: TRBD1
J gene: TRBJ2-3
V gene: TRBV5-6
CDR3 protein: CASSLATGGTDTQYF
CDR3 DNA: TGTGCCAGCAGCTTGGCTACAGGGGGCACAGATACGCAGTATTTT

clone size: few
D gene: .
J gene: TRBJ1-2
V gene: TRBV7-9
CDR3 protein: CASSLADTNYGYTF
CDR3 DNA: TGTGCCAGCAGCTTAGCGGATACCAACTATGGCTACACCTTC

clone size: many
D gene: .
J gene: TRBJ2-7
V gene: TRBV27
CDR3 protein: CASSPAGVTAPYEQYF
CDR3 DNA: TGTGCCAGCAGTCCCGCCGGTGTGACAGCTCCCTACGAGCAGTACTTC

clone size: .
D gene: .
J gene: TRBJ1-6
V gene: TRBV5-5
CDR3 protein: CASSWGGTNSPLHF
CDR3 DNA: TGTGCCAGCAGCTGGGGGGGAACTAATTCACCCCTCCACTTT

clone size: .
D gene: .
J gene: TRBJ2-1
V gene: TRBV2
CDR3 protein: CASKTARSKFF
CDR3 DNA: TGTGCCAGTAAGACAGCAAGGAGTAAGTTCTTC

clone size: many
D gene: TRBD1
J gene: TRBJ1-1
V gene: TRBV29-1
CDR3 protein: CSVIQGYAEAFF
CDR3 DNA: TGCAGCGTGATACAGGGGTACGCTGAAGCTTTCTTT

clone size: .
D gene: .
J gene: TRBJ1-1
V gene: TRBV6-5
CDR3 protein: CASSLRTDNTEAFF
CDR3 DNA: TGTGCCAGCAGTTTACGGACGGACAACACTGAAGCTTTCTTT

clone size: .
D gene: .
J gene: TRBJ2-3
V gene: TRBV7-2
CDR3 protein: CASSLGLEGTQYF
CDR3 DNA: TGTGCCAGCAGCTTAGGTTTAGAAGGTACGCAGTATTTT